This is a list of T cell receptor beta chains from one sample in a study of shared clonotypes between healthy human individuals. Sequencing used immunoSEQ multiplex PCR; TCRdb keeps in-frame clones, though not all of them. This table has around 2,000,000 clones, about 94% appearing once. The specimen sequenced was naive CD8+ T cells sorted from blood. The source is a man younger than 30 in good health. CDR3s include the opening cysteine and the closing phenylalanine or tryptophan. Each record gives: CDR3 DNA, CDR3 protein, clone size, D gene, J gene, V gene. D genes are given only for firm matches. Rows give clone size only sometimes, using once, few, many, or a class for an expanded clone.

TGTGCCAGCAGCTGGGGACAGGGGGTGTACGAGCAGTACTTC CASSWGQGVYEQYF NA TRBD1 TRBJ2-7 TRBV27
TGTGCCAGCAGCTCCGAGGGAGGGAGCTCCTACGAGCAGTACTTC CASSSEGGSSYEQYF NA TRBD2 TRBJ2-7 TRBV11-2
TGTGCCAGCAGCTTTACCGGGACAGGGTTAAGAGAGACCCAGTACTTC CASSFTGTGLRETQYF NA TRBD1 TRBJ2-5 TRBV11-2
TGTGCCAGCGACCAAATGGGTCAGGAGAGCTCCTACGAGCAGTACTTC CASDQMGQESSYEQYF once NA TRBJ2-7 TRBV2
TGTGCCAGCAGTTTGCGGGCCGGGGAGCTGTTTTTT CASSLRAGELFF NA NA TRBJ2-2 TRBV27
TGTGCCAGCAGTTTATCGAAGGGGGGCGGAACTGAAGCTTTCTTT CASSLSKGGGTEAFF NA NA TRBJ1-1 TRBV27
TGTGCCAGCAGCCCTACTAGGGGGGCGCTTGGCTACACCTTC CASSPTRGALGYTF NA NA TRBJ1-2 TRBV7-8
TGTGCCAGCAGCTTGGCTGTTGGCTCGGGAGAGCAGTACTTC CASSLAVGSGEQYF NA NA TRBJ2-7 TRBV5-4
TGCGCCAGCAGCCTTCGAACCGGGACGGCCGAGCAGTACTTC CASSLRTGTAEQYF NA NA TRBJ2-7 TRBV5-1
TGTGCCAGCAGCCGGGGGTGGGACCAAGAGACCCAGTACTTC CASSRGWDQETQYF NA NA TRBJ2-5 TRBV27
TGTGCCAGCAGCTTAGACCTGGGGCCGGCCGGCAATCAGCCCCAGCATTTT CASSLDLGPAGNQPQHF NA NA TRBJ1-5 TRBV7-6
TGTGCCAGCAGCGTAGGGCCAGGGGGTCAGCCCCAGCATTTT CASSVGPGGQPQHF NA TRBD1 TRBJ1-5 TRBV9
TGCGCCAGCAGCCGGGACAGGGAGCCGGACGAGCAGTACTTC CASSRDREPDEQYF NA TRBD1 TRBJ2-7 TRBV10-1
TGTGCCAGCAGTGAAGACCCAGGGGGCAATATAGATACGCAGTATTTT CASSEDPGGNIDTQYF NA TRBD1 TRBJ2-3 TRBV2
TGTGCCAGCAGCGTAGCAAGGGCAGAAGACCCCTCTGGGGCCAACGTCCTGACTTTC CASSVARAEDPSGANVLTF NA NA TRBJ2-6 TRBV9
TGTGCCGCTACAGGGGGCGGGAATCAGCCCCAGCATTTT CAATGGGNQPQHF few TRBD1 TRBJ1-5 TRBV28
TGTGCCAGCAGCCCAAGACAGGGTGCTTACGAGCAGTACTTC CASSPRQGAYEQYF NA TRBD1 TRBJ2-7 TRBV11-2
TGTGCCAGTAGTACTCCGGACAGGGGAAATCAGCCCCAGCATTTT CASSTPDRGNQPQHF NA TRBD1 TRBJ1-5 TRBV19
TGTGCCAGCAGTGTCGCAGAGGGCGCGACCTACTACGAGCAGTACTTC CASSVAEGATYYEQYF NA NA TRBJ2-7 TRBV6-1
TGCGCCAGCAGCCAAGATTCCCGGGAGACCCAGTACTTC CASSQDSRETQYF NA NA TRBJ2-5 TRBV4-1
TGTGCCAGCAGCGTAGATGGGCTAGGGCATCAGCCCCAGCATTTT CASSVDGLGHQPQHF NA NA TRBJ1-5 TRBV9
TGTGCCAGCAGCGGGCCGGGAGCCTCACCCCTCCACTTT CASSGPGASPLHF once NA TRBJ1-6 TRBV5-5
TGTGCCAGCAGCTTCGGGTTTGTAGAGCAGTACTTC CASSFGFVEQYF NA NA TRBJ2-7 TRBV5-4
TGTGCCAGCAGCCGGGACTTTAATGAGCAGTTCTTC CASSRDFNEQFF NA NA TRBJ2-1 TRBV7-9
TGTGCCAGTAGTTCCTACGACGGCACAGATACGCAGTATTTT CASSSYDGTDTQYF NA NA TRBJ2-3 TRBV19
TGTGCCAGCAGTTTCGGGGGGAGGGACGGCTACACCTTC CASSFGGRDGYTF NA NA TRBJ1-2 TRBV27
TGTGCCAGCAGTTCCCGACTAGCGGGAGGGCCGTACAATGAGCAGTTCTTC CASSSRLAGGPYNEQFF NA TRBD2 TRBJ2-1 TRBV27
TGTGCCAGCAGTCCTGACCCCGACGTCGGCTATAATTCACCCCTCCACTTT CASSPDPDVGYNSPLHF NA NA TRBJ1-6 TRBV28
TGTGCCAGCAGCTTAGCTAAGGGACAGGTTGAGCCCCAGCATTTT CASSLAKGQVEPQHF NA TRBD1 TRBJ1-5 TRBV13
TGTGCCAGCAGCGGTAGGGGTGGCAATCAGCCCCAGCATTTT CASSGRGGNQPQHF NA NA TRBJ1-5 TRBV5-6
TGTGCCAGCAGCTTTGGGCTAGCGGGAGCGGGGTGGACAGATACGCAGTATTTT CASSFGLAGAGWTDTQYF NA TRBD2 TRBJ2-3 TRBV7-2
TGTGCCAGTAGTATAGATAGTGGAGAGGGTGTATACGAGCAGTACTTC CASSIDSGEGVYEQYF NA NA TRBJ2-7 TRBV19
TGTGCCAGCAGTTACGGGCAGGGGTCCAGCTACGAGCAGTACTTC CASSYGQGSSYEQYF NA NA TRBJ2-7 TRBV6-5
TGCAGCGTCGCTGGGAGTACCTACGAGCAGTACTTC CSVAGSTYEQYF NA NA TRBJ2-7 TRBV29-1
TGTGCCAGCAGTTCGGGACCCAATCAGCCCCAGCATTTT CASSSGPNQPQHF few NA TRBJ1-5 TRBV6-6
TGTGCCAGTAGTTTCGGGACAGGGGGCTACGAGCAGTACTTC CASSFGTGGYEQYF few TRBD1 TRBJ2-7 TRBV19
TGTGCCAGCAGCTTGGCACGACAGGAAGAGGGCTATGGCTACACCTTC CASSLARQEEGYGYTF few NA TRBJ1-2 TRBV5-6
TGTGCCAGCAAGGACCCGCATGGAACTGAAGCTTTCTTT CASKDPHGTEAFF NA NA TRBJ1-1 TRBV2
TGTGCCACCAGCAGAGATCGGGGCAATCAGCCCCAGCATTTT CATSRDRGNQPQHF NA NA TRBJ1-5 TRBV15
TGCGCCAGCAGCTTGGTCGGCTCAGGGCGCATGAACACTGAAGCTTTCTTT CASSLVGSGRMNTEAFF NA NA TRBJ1-1 TRBV5-1
TGTGCCAGTTCCGACAGGGGAAGCAGGAATTCACCCCTCCACTTT CASSDRGSRNSPLHF NA TRBD1 TRBJ1-6 TRBV25-1
TGCGCCAGCAGCCAAGATTTCTCAGGAAGTTCCGATGGCTACACCTTC CASSQDFSGSSDGYTF NA NA TRBJ1-2 TRBV4-3
TGTGCCAGCAGTTTAGCAGCGACCTACTCCTACGAGCAGTACTTC CASSLAATYSYEQYF NA NA TRBJ2-7 TRBV28
TGTGCCAGCAGCATCGGGACCTACGAGCAGTACTTC CASSIGTYEQYF once NA TRBJ2-7 TRBV5-4
TGTGCCAGCAGCCCCCGCGACAGGGGCACTGAAGCTTTCTTT CASSPRDRGTEAFF NA TRBD1 TRBJ1-1 TRBV13
TGTGCCAGCGGGAAGGGGGCTCCGGGGGCCAACGTCCTGACTTTC CASGKGAPGANVLTF NA TRBD1 TRBJ2-6 TRBV27
TGCGCCAGCAGTGAGTCGACTCTTACATACCGACCCTACGAGCAGTACTTC CASSESTLTYRPYEQYF NA NA TRBJ2-7 TRBV10-2
TGTGCCAGCAGTTTAGTGGGGGCGGATACTGAAGCTTTCTTT CASSLVGADTEAFF NA NA TRBJ1-1 TRBV27
TGTGCCAGCAGCTTGGATGTAGGGGGCTCCTATAATTCACCCCTCCACTTT CASSLDVGGSYNSPLHF NA NA TRBJ1-6 TRBV5-6
TGTGCCAGCACGGACGGGGCAGGATGGACCGGGGAGCTGTTTTTT CASTDGAGWTGELFF NA NA TRBJ2-2 TRBV27
TGTGCCAGCAGTGAAGCCCCAGGCACTAACTATGGCTACACCTTC CASSEAPGTNYGYTF NA NA TRBJ1-2 TRBV2
TGTGCCAGCAGTGAAGATCGCAGTTCCTACGAGCAGTACTTC CASSEDRSSYEQYF NA NA TRBJ2-7 TRBV6-1
TGTGCCAGCAGTTACTATATCAGCCAAGAGACCCAGTACTTC CASSYYISQETQYF NA NA TRBJ2-5 TRBV6-5
TGCGCCAGCAGCCCCGGAGGGACAGGGACACAGGCTGGGACTGAAGCTTTCTTT CASSPGGTGTQAGTEAFF NA TRBD1 TRBJ1-1 TRBV4-1
TGCGCCAGCAGCTTGGCAAGGGAGACCCAGTACTTC CASSLARETQYF once NA TRBJ2-5 TRBV5-1
TGTGCCAGTAGTATCGGGACTAGCGGGCTGGCAGATACGCAGTATTTT CASSIGTSGLADTQYF once TRBD2 TRBJ2-3 TRBV19